A selection of T cell receptor beta chains follows, all from one sample in a study of response to subunit inactivated influenza vaccine. TCRdb called the RT-PCR reads again in MiXCR, with one record for every CDR3 protein. The table has 250,000 to 350,000 distinct CDR3 sequences, 20% to 25% seen once. Specimen: PBMCs from blood, collected about 19 months after vaccination. The origin of the receptors is a man aged 50 to 75 who received an inactivated influenza vaccine. The CDR3 runs from the conserved cysteine through the conserved F or W. D genes are given only for firm matches. Rows give clone size only sometimes, using once, few, many, or a class for an expanded clone.

clone_size	v_call	j_call	d_call	cdr3_aa	cdr3_nt
few	TRBV10-3	TRBJ2-1	TRBD2	CAISDDPSGSVYNEQFF	TGTGCCATCAGTGACGATCCTAGCGGGAGCGTCTACAATGAGCAGTTCTTC
NA	TRBV10-3	TRBJ1-2	NA	CAISESGVNYGYTF	TGTGCCATCAGTGAGTCTGGGGTAAACTATGGCTACACCTTC
NA	TRBV24-1	TRBJ2-3	TRBD1	CGTSDPAPDVKTGVLGTDTQYF	TGTGGCACCAGTGATCCAGCGCCCGATGTAAAGACAGGGGTCCTCGGCACAGATACGCAGTATTTT
few	TRBV2	TRBJ2-7	NA	CASSEGIPYEQYF	TGTGCCAGCAGTGAGGGAATACCTTACGAGCAGTACTTC
few	TRBV4-2	TRBJ1-4	NA	CASSQGNRALSDEKLFF	TGTGCCAGCAGCCAAGGAAACAGGGCCCTAAGCGATGAAAAACTGTTTTTT
few	TRBV5-1	TRBJ2-1	TRBD1	CASSVGQSSYNEQFF	TGCGCCAGCAGCGTGGGACAGAGCTCCTACAATGAGCAGTTCTTC
NA	TRBV20-1	TRBJ2-4	TRBD2	CSARDPGLADIQYF	TGCAGTGCTAGAGACCCAGGACTAGCGGACATTCAGTACTTC
NA	TRBV11-2	TRBJ2-7	NA	CASSPRAPGVHYEQYF	TGTGCCAGCAGCCCCCGAGCCCCCGGAGTACACTACGAGCAGTACTTC
few	TRBV20-1	TRBJ1-5	NA	CSARETSGGKYQPQHF	TGCAGTGCTAGAGAGACCTCCGGGGGAAAATATCAGCCCCAGCATTTT
many	TRBV10-3	TRBJ1-1	NA	CAIRGADRSTEAFF	TGTGCCATCAGGGGGGCGGACAGATCGACTGAAGCTTTCTTT
few	TRBV6-5	TRBJ1-6	NA	CASSSLSRDGTPLHF	TGTGCCAGCAGTTCGTTGTCGCGAGATGGAACACCCCTCCACTTT
NA	TRBV29-1	TRBJ2-2	TRBD1	CSVIRTGGVTGELFF	TGCAGCGTCATCCGGACAGGGGGCGTCACCGGGGAGCTGTTTTTT
NA	TRBV18	TRBJ1-1	TRBD1	CASSPLQDRILNTEAFF	TGTGCCAGCTCACCCCTGCAGGACAGGATTTTGAACACTGAAGCTTTCTTT
NA	TRBV4-3	TRBJ1-3	TRBD1	CASSQDREGASSGNTIYF	TGCGCCAGCAGCCAAGACAGAGAGGGGGCGAGCTCTGGAAACACCATATATTTT
many	TRBV20-1	TRBJ1-3	TRBD1	CSAEGTVSGNTIYF	TGCAGTGCGGAGGGGACAGTCTCTGGAAACACCATATATTTT
NA	TRBV5-1	TRBJ2-1	NA	CASSLDTHNEQFF	TGCGCCAGCAGCTTAGACACACACAATGAGCAGTTCTTC
few	TRBV4-3	TRBJ1-5	NA	CASSQDAAGQGNQPQHF	TGCGCCAGCAGCCAAGATGCAGCAGGGCAGGGCAATCAGCCCCAGCATTTT
NA	TRBV9	TRBJ2-1	NA	CASSESRTHEQFF	TGTGCCAGCAGCGAATCTAGGACCCATGAGCAGTTCTTC
few	TRBV7-9	TRBJ2-5	NA	CASSPPGPYIETQYF	TGTGCCAGCAGCCCACCCGGCCCGTACATCGAGACCCAGTACTTC
NA	TRBV11-2	TRBJ1-4	NA	CASSPTGAALNEKLFF	TGTGCCAGCAGCCCTACGGGGGCAGCCCTTAATGAAAAACTGTTTTTT
once	TRBV12-3/TRBV12-4	TRBJ2-7	TRBD1	CAGSPLGQGVYEQYF	TGTGCCGGCAGTCCATTGGGACAGGGGGTCTACGAGCAGTACTTC
few	TRBV11-2	TRBJ1-6	NA	CASSLERTAYYNSPLHF	TGTGCCAGCAGCTTAGAAAGGACAGCTTACTATAATTCACCCCTCCACTTT
NA	TRBV21-1	TRBJ2-5	NA	CASSTSTHRGLEETQYF	TGTGCCAGCAGCACTTCAACCCACAGGGGGCTTGAGGAGACCCAGTACTTC
few	TRBV4-2	TRBJ2-1	NA	CASSQDEGLAVYNEQFF	TGTGCCAGCAGCCAAGATGAGGGCCTAGCCGTATACAATGAGCAGTTCTTC
NA	TRBV2	TRBJ1-1	NA	CASIQGLKNTEAFF	TGTGCCAGCATCCAGGGGTTGAAGAACACTGAAGCTTTCTTT
few	TRBV27	TRBJ2-7	NA	CASSIQGGGYEQYF	TGTGCCAGCAGTATCCAGGGTGGCGGCTACGAGCAGTACTTC
NA	TRBV12-3/TRBV12-4	TRBJ1-2	NA	CASSPFTGYGYTF	TGTGCCAGCAGCCCATTTACGGGGTATGGCTACACCTTC
many	TRBV5-5	TRBJ2-1	NA	CASSLDSGDYNEQFF	TGTGCCAGCAGCTTGGATAGCGGTGATTACAATGAGCAGTTCTTC
few	TRBV5-1	TRBJ2-1	NA	CASQLRSDSYNEQFF	TGCGCCAGCCAACTACGTTCTGACTCCTACAATGAGCAGTTCTTC
few	TRBV21-1	TRBJ1-5	NA	CASRPPGLVNQPQHF	TGTGCCAGCAGACCGCCGGGCCTCGTCAATCAGCCCCAGCATTTT
NA	TRBV12-3/TRBV12-4	TRBJ1-2	NA	CASSSTATDNYGYTF	TGTGCCAGCAGTTCCACGGCGACAGACAACTATGGCTACACCTTC
few	TRBV14	TRBJ2-5	NA	CASSQDRGGTQYF	TGTGCCAGCAGCCAAGATCGTGGGGGGACCCAGTACTTC
few	TRBV20-1	TRBJ2-2	TRBD2	CSAYGTSDYHLTGELFF	TGCAGTGCCTATGGGACTAGCGACTATCACCTCACCGGGGAGCTGTTTTTT
few	TRBV10-3	TRBJ1-4	TRBD1	CAISDGTGGADEKLFF	TGTGCCATCAGTGATGGGACAGGGGGCGCGGATGAAAAACTGTTTTTT
NA	TRBV5-1	TRBJ2-4	NA	CASSLATVNIQYF	TGCGCCAGCAGCTTGGCTACAGTAAACATTCAGTACTTC
NA	TRBV12-3/TRBV12-4	TRBJ1-6	NA	CASSLRGNSYNSPLHF	TGTGCCAGCAGTTTGCGGGGGAACTCCTATAATTCACCCCTCCACTTT
few	TRBV11-1	TRBJ2-7	NA	CASSFSNSRGSYEQYF	TGTGCCAGCAGCTTCTCCAACAGTCGCGGCTCCTACGAGCAGTACTTC
NA	TRBV5-6	TRBJ1-1	NA	CASSLWRGAEAFF	TGTGCCAGCAGCTTGTGGAGAGGCGCTGAAGCTTTCTTT
few	TRBV5-1	TRBJ2-4	TRBD2	CASSLIPSGELAKNIQYF	TGCGCCAGCAGCTTGATTCCTAGCGGCGAATTAGCCAAAAACATTCAGTACTTC
few	TRBV30	TRBJ1-4	TRBD1	CAWFRTGGGEKLFF	TGTGCCTGGTTTAGGACAGGGGGAGGTGAAAAACTGTTTTTT